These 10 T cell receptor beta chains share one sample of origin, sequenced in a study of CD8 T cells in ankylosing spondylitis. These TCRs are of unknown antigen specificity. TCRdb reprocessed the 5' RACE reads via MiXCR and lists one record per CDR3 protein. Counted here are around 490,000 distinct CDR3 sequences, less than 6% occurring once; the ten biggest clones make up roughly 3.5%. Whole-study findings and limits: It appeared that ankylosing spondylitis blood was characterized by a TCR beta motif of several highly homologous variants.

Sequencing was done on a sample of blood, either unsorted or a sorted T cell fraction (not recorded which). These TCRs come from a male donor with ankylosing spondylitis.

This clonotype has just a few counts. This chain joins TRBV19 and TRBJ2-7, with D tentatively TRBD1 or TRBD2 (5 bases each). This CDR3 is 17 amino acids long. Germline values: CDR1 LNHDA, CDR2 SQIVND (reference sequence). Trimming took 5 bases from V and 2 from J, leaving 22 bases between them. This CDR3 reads CASSAADPGPIAYEQYF. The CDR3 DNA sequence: TGTGCCAGTAGTGCTGCGGACCCGGGACCGATTGCCTACGAGCAGTACTTC.

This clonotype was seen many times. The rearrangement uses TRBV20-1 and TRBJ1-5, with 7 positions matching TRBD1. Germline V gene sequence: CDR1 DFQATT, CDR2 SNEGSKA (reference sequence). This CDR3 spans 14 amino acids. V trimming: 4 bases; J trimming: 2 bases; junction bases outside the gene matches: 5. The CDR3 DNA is TGCAGTGCTATTAGGGGGCATGGCAATCAGCCCCAGCATTTT. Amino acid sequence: CSAIRGHGNQPQHF.

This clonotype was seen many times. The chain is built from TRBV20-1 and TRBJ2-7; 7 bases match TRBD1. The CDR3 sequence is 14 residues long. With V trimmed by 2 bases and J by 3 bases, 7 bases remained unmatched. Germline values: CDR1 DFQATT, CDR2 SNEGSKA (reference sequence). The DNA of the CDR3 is TGCAGTGCTAGATCCGACAGGGTTTACTACGAGCAGTACTTC. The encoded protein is CSARSDRVYYEQYF.

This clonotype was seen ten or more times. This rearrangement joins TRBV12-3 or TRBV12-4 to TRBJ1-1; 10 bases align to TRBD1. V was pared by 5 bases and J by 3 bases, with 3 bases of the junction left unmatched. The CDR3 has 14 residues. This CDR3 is CASSRTGGDTEAFF. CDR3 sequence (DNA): TGTGCCAGCAGTAGGACAGGGGGGGACACTGAAGCTTTCTTT.

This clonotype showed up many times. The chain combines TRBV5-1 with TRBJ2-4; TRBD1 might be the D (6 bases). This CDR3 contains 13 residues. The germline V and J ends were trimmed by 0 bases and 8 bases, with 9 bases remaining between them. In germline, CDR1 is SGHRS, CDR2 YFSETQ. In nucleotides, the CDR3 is TGCGCCAGCAGCTTGGACAGGGCAGACATTCAGTACTTC. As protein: CASSLDRADIQYF. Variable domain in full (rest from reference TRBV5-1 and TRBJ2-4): KAGVTQTPRYLIKTRGQQVTLSCSPISGHRSVSWYQQTPGQGLQFLFEYFSETQRNKGNFPGRFSGRQFSNSRSEMNVSTLELGDSALYLCASSLDRADIQYFGAGTRLSVL.

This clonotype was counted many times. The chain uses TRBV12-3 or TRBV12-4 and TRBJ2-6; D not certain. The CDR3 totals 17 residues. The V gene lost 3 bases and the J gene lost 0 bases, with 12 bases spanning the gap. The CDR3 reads CASSFSSPFSGANVLTF. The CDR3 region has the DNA TGTGCCAGCAGTTTCAGCAGTCCCTTCTCTGGGGCCAACGTCCTGACTTTC.

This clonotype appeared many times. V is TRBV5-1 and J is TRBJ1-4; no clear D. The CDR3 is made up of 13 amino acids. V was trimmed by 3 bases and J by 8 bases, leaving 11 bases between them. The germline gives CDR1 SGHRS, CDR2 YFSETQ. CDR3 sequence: CASSYKTGEKLFF. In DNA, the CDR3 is TGCGCCAGCAGCTACAAGACCGGCGAAAAACTGTTTTTT. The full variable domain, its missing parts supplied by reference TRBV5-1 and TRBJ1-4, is KAGVTQTPRYLIKTRGQQVTLSCSPISGHRSVSWYQQTPGQGLQFLFEYFSETQRNKGNFPGRFSGRQFSNSRSEMNVSTLELGDSALYLCASSYKTGEKLFFGSGTQLSVL.

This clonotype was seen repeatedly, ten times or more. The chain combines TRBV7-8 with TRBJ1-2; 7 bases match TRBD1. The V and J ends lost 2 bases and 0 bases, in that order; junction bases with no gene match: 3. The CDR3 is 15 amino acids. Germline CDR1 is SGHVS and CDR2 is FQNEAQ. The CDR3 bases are TGTGCCAGCAGCTTACTGACAGGGCCTAACTATGGCTACACCTTC. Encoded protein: CASSLLTGPNYGYTF.

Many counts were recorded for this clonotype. CDR3 region: CSASSGPNEKLFF. In DNA, the CDR3 is TGCAGTGCTAGCTCGGGGCCTAATGAAAAACTGTTTTTT. V gene TRBV20-1 combines with J gene TRBJ1-4; possible D gene TRBD1, 5 bases. Germline-derived CDR1 and CDR2 are DFQATT and SNEGSKA (reference sequence). The CDR3 totals 13 residues. V was clipped by 3 bases and J by 3 bases, with 8 bases between them.

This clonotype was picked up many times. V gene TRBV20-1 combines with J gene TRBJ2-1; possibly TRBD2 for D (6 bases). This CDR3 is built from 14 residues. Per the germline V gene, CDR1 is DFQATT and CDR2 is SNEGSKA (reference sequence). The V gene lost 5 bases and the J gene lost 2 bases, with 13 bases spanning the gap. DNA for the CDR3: TGCAGTGCTGACGATAGCGGTCCCTACAATGAGCAGTTCTTC. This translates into CSADDSGPYNEQFF.